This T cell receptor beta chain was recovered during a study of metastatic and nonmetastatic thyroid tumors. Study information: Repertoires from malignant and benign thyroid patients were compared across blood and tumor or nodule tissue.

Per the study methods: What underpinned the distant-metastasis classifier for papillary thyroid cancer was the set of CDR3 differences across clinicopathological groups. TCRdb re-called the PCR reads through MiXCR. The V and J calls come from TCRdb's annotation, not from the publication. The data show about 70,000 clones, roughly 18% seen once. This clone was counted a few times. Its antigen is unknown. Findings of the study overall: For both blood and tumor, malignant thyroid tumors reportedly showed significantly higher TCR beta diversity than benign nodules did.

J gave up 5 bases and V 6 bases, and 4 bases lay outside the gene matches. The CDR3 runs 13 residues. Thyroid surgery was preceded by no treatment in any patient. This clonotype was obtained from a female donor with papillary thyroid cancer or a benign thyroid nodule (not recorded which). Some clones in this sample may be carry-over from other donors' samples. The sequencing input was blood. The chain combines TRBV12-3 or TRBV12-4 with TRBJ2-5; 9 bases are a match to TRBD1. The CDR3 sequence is CASSQGTGETQYF. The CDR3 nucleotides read TGTGCCAGCAGCCAGGGGACAGGGGAGACCCAGTACTTC.